The 11 T cell receptor beta chains in this list originate from one sample, sequenced in a study of shared T cell receptors in the human thymus. Here immunoSEQ multiplex PCR was the method, and the copy in TCRdb shows in-frame clones only, minus some. Counted here are about 660,000 clones, 80% to 90% occurring once; the ten biggest clones make up more than 0.009%. These same records also appear under a second study, on human thymus T cells.

Sequenced material: thymocytes. The receptor set was obtained from a boy in the first two years of life with a congenital heart defect.

This clone has only a few counts. DNA for the CDR3: TGTGCCAGCAGTGAAGCGCTTGTACAGGGAGAGGAAAAACTGTTTTTT. It specifies CASSEALVQGEEKLFF. This sequence joins TRBV6-1 and TRBJ1-4, with D perhaps TRBD1 (6 bases). Germline V lookup: CDR1 MNHNS, CDR2 SASEGT. V lost 0 bases, J lost 8 bases, and 16 bases lay in between. The CDR3 has 16 residues.

The V and J genes are TRBV2 and TRBJ1-5, with D unresolved. Deletions cut 6 bases from V and 0 bases from J, with 12 bases between. This CDR3 spans 15 amino acids. CDR1 is SNHLY and CDR2 is FYNNEI in the germline V gene. This CDR3 is CASRALAGSNQPQHF. For the CDR3, the DNA is TGTGCCAGCAGGGCCTTGGCGGGTAGCAATCAGCCCCAGCATTTT. The full variable domain, rest sourced from reference TRBV2 and TRBJ1-5, is EPEVTQTPSHQVTQMGQEVILRCVPISNHLYFYWYRQILGQKVEFLVSFYNNEISEKSEIFDDQFSVERPDGSNFTLKIRSTKLEDSAMYFCASRALAGSNQPQHFGDGTRLSIL.

V usage is TRBV28 and J usage is TRBJ2-4, with D possibly being TRBD1 (5 bases). Germline V lookup: CDR1 MDHEN, CDR2 SYDVKM. The V and J ends lost 2 bases and 0 bases respectively, with 14 bases between them. The CDR3 sequence is 17 residues long. CDR3 loop: CASSLAREPLAKNIQYF. The CDR3 region has the DNA TGTGCCAGCAGTTTAGCCAGGGAACCACTAGCCAAAAACATTCAGTACTTC.

The J gene is TRBJ2-7, the V gene TRBV5-1; TRBD1 matches at 10 bases. Germline CDR1 reads SGHRS; CDR2 reads YFSETQ. CDR3 length: 14 residues. With V trimmed by 4 bases and J by 5 bases, 6 bases remained unmatched. The CDR3 region has the DNA TGCGCCAGCAGCCCAGGACAGGGGGTCAACGAGCAGTACTTC. Protein product: CASSPGQGVNEQYF.

The chain is built from TRBV7-2 and TRBJ2-3, with TRBD2 matching over 9 bases. Looked up from germline, CDR1 is SGHTA and CDR2 is FQGNSA. The CDR3 consists of 19 residues. Trimming removed 1 base from V and 2 bases from J; junction bases left unmatched: 13. The CDR3 is CASSLEHWRVAGVTDTQYF. For the CDR3, the DNA is TGTGCCAGCAGCTTAGAACATTGGCGAGTAGCGGGAGTCACAGATACGCAGTATTTT.

The chain has TRBV27 and TRBJ2-7; TRBD2 matches 13 bases. The CDR3 sequence is 17 residues long. The ends lost 4 bases at V and 3 bases at J; junction bases unmatched: 9. Germline-derived CDR1 and CDR2 are MNHEY and SMNVEV (reference sequence). This chain's CDR3 is CASSSQLAGGPGYEQYF. CDR3 nucleotide sequence: TGTGCCAGCAGTTCGCAACTAGCGGGAGGGCCAGGCTACGAGCAGTACTTC.

The chain carries TRBV20-1 and TRBJ1-1; 8 bases are shared with TRBD1. With V trimmed by 4 bases and J by 7 bases, 2 bases remained unmatched. Germline V gene sequence: CDR1 DFQATT, CDR2 SNEGSKA (reference sequence). This CDR3 is built from 11 residues. The CDR3 DNA sequence: TGCAGTGCTATAGGACAGGGTGAAGCTTTCTTT. Translating it yields CSAIGQGEAFF.

The CDR3 is CASSGPEVGHDGKETQYF. CDR3 DNA sequence: TGTGCCAGCAGCGGACCCGAAGTGGGACATGACGGGAAAGAGACCCAGTACTTC. This rearrangement joins TRBV9 to TRBJ2-5; perhaps TRBD1 as D (6 bases). Germline loops: CDR1 SGDLS, CDR2 YYNGEE. The length of the CDR3 is 18 residues. The germline V and J ends were trimmed by 3 bases and 3 bases, with 24 bases remaining between them.

The V and J genes are TRBV9 and TRBJ2-5, with 11 bases that match TRBD2. The CDR3 contains 16 residues. The germline gives CDR1 SGDLS, CDR2 YYNGEE. The V segment lost 4 bases and the J segment 4 bases; nucleotides outside the gene matches: 9. CDR3 in DNA: TGTGCCAGCAGCAGCCGTAGCGGGGGGGTGCCAGAGACCCAGTACTTC. Translating gives CASSSRSGGVPETQYF.

This rearrangement joins TRBV4-3 to TRBJ1-5, with 7 bases that match TRBD1. Germline V CDR1 and CDR2: LGHNA, YSLEER. V dropped 0 bases and J dropped 0; count of bases not matched to a gene: 17. This CDR3 is 21 amino acids long. The CDR3: CASSQDRVQFGTDYSNQPQHF. CDR3 sequence (DNA): TGCGCCAGCAGCCAAGATCGTGTTCAGTTCGGGACAGATTATAGCAATCAGCCCCAGCATTTT.

CDR3 amino acids: CASSSTNQPQHF. CDR3 bases: TGTGCCAGCAGTTCTACCAATCAGCCCCAGCATTTT. This chain links TRBV28 with TRBJ1-5; D gene unclear. The V gene's germline CDR1 is MDHEN and CDR2 SYDVKM. Trimming took 4 bases from V and 3 from J, leaving 4 bases between them. The CDR3 is 12 amino acids.